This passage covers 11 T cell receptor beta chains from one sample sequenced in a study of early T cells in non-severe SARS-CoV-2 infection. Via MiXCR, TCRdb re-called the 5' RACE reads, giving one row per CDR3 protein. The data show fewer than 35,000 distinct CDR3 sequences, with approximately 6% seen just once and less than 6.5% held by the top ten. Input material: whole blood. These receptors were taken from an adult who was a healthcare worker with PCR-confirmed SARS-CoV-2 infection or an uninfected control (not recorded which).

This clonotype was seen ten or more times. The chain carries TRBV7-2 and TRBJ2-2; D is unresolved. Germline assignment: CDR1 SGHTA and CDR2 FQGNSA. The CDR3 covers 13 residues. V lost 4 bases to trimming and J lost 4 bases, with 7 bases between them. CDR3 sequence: CASSSITTGELFF. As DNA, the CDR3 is TGTGCCAGCAGCTCCATAACCACCGGGGAGCTGTTTTTT.

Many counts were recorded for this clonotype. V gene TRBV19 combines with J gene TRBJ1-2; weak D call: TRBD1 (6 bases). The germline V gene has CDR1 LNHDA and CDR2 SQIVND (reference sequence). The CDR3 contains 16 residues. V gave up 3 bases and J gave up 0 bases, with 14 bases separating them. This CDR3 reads CASSMDRGSSNYGYTF. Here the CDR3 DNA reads TGTGCCAGTAGTATGGATAGGGGGTCATCTAACTATGGCTACACCTTC.

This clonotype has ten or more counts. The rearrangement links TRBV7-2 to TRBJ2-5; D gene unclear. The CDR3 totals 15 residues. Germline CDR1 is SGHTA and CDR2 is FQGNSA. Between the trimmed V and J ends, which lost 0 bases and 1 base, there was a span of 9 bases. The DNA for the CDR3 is TGTGCCAGCAGCTTAGCTGGGCCCTCCCAAGAGACCCAGTACTTC. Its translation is CASSLAGPSQETQYF.

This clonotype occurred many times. CDR3 residues: CASSLRGDSLYQETQYF. CDR3 coding DNA: TGTGCCAGCAGCCTTAGGGGCGACAGTTTGTACCAAGAGACCCAGTACTTC. The rearrangement links TRBV11-2 to TRBJ2-5; TRBD1 is a possible D gene (5 bases). CDR1 and CDR2 (germline): SGHAT, FQNNGV. V dropped 5 bases and J dropped 0 bases, with 19 bases sitting between them. The CDR3 spans 17 residues.

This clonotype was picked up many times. The CDR3 sequence is CSVEDGRRNSYNEQFF. The CDR3 DNA reads as TGCAGCGTTGAAGACGGCAGGAGAAACTCCTACAATGAGCAGTTCTTC. The chain joins TRBV29-1 to TRBJ2-1; D call uncertain. The CDR3 runs 16 residues. Between the trimmed V and J ends, which lost 0 bases and 0 bases, there was a span of 12 bases. The germline V gene has CDR1 SQVTM and CDR2 ANQGSEA.

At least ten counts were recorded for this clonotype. CDR3 residues: CASSWGTAVNTEAFF. The CDR3 DNA sequence: TGTGCCAGCAGCTGGGGGACAGCTGTGAACACTGAAGCTTTCTTT. The rearrangement links TRBV7-9 to TRBJ1-1; 7 nucleotides agree with TRBD1. The CDR3 length is 15 residues. V shed 4 bases and J 0 bases; nucleotides not matched to a gene: 5. Per germline, CDR1 SEHNR and CDR2 FQNEAQ (reference sequence).

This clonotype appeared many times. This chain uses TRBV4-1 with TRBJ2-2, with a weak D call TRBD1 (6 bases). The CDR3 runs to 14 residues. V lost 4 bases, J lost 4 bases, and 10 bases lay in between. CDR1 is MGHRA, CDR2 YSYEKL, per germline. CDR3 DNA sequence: TGCGCCAGCAGCCCTTCAGGGGCCACCGGGGAGCTGTTTTTT. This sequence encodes CASSPSGATGELFF.

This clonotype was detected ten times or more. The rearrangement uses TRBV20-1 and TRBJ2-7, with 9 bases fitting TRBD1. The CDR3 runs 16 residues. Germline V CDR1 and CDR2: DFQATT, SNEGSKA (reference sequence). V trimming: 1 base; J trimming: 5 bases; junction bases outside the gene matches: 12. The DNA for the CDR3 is TGCAGTGCTAGAGCTCTTCGGGACAGGGTAAAACACGAGCAGTACTTC. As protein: CSARALRDRVKHEQYF.

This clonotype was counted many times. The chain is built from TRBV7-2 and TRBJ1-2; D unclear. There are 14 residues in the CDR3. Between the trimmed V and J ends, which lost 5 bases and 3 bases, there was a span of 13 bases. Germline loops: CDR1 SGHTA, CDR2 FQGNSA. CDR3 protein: CASSPSPEDYGYTF. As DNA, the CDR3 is TGTGCCAGCAGCCCAAGCCCAGAGGACTATGGCTACACCTTC.

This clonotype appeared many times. In nucleotides, the CDR3 is TGCAGTGCTGAGACGGGGGAACTTTATAATTCACCCCTCCACTTT. Amino acids: CSAETGELYNSPLHF. The chain has TRBV20-1 and TRBJ1-6; TRBD1 might be the D (5 bases). The length of the CDR3 is 15 residues. Trimming took 5 bases from V and 4 from J, leaving 15 bases between them. CDR1 and CDR2 (germline): DFQATT, SNEGSKA (reference sequence).

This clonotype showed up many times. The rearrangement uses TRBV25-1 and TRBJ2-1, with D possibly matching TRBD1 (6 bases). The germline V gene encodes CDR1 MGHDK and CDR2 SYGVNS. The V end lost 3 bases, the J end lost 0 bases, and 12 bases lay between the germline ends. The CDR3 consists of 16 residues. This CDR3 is CASSDSKGGSYNEQFF. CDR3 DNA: TGTGCCAGCAGTGACTCCAAAGGGGGCTCCTACAATGAGCAGTTCTTC.